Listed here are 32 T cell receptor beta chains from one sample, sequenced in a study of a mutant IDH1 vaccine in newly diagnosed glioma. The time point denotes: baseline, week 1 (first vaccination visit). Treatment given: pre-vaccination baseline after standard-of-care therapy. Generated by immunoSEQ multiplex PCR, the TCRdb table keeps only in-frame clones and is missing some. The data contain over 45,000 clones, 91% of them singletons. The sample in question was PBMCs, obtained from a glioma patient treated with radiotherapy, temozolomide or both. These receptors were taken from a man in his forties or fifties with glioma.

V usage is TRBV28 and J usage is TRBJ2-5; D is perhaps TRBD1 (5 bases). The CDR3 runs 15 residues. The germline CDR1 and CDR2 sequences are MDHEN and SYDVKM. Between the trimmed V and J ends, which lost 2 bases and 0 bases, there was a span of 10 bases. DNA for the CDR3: TGTGCCAGCAGTTTACGCAGGGCGTACCAAGAGACCCAGTACTTC. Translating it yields CASSLRRAYQETQYF. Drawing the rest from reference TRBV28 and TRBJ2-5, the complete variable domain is DVKVTQSSRYLVKRTGEKVFLECVQDMDHENMFWYRQDPGLGLRLIYFSYDVKMKEKGDIPEGYSVSREKKERFSLILESASTNQTSMYLCASSLRRAYQETQYFGPGTRLLVL.

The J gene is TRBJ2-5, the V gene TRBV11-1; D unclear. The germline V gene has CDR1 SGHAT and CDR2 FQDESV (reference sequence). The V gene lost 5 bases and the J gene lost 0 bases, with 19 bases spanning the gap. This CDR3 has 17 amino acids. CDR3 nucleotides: TGTGCCAGCAGCGGGTATTCTCCCCTGGGTGACCAAGAGACCCAGTACTTC. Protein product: CASSGYSPLGDQETQYF.

Written as DNA, the CDR3 is TGTGCCAGCAGCTTAGAGGGGAGGGCAGATCTCTATGGCTACACCTTC. Translation: CASSLEGRADLYGYTF. The chain joins TRBV7-9 to TRBJ1-2; D perhaps matches TRBD1 (5 bases). From germline, CDR1 is SEHNR and CDR2 FQNEAQ (reference sequence). Between the trimmed V and J ends, which lost 1 base and 4 bases, there was a span of 16 bases. The CDR3 consists of 16 residues.

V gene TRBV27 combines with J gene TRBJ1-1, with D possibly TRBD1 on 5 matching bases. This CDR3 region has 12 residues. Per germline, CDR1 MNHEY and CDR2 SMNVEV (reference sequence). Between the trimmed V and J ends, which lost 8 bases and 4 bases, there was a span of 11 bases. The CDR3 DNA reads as TGTGCCAGCCGCCGCGGGGCCACTGAAGCTTTCTTT. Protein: CASRRGATEAFF.

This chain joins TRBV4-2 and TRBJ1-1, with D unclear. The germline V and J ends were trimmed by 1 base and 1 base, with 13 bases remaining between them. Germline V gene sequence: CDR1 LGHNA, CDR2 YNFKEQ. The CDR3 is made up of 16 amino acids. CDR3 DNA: TGTGCCAGCAGCCAAGTATTTCCGAAAGGGAACACTGAAGCTTTCTTT. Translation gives CASSQVFPKGNTEAFF.

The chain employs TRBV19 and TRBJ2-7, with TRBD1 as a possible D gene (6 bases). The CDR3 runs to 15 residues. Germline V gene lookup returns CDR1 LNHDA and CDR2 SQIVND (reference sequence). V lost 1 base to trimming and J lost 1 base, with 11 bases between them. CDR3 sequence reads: CASSIGGLLSYEQYF. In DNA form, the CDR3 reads TGTGCCAGTAGTATAGGGGGGCTGTTATCCTACGAGCAGTACTTC.

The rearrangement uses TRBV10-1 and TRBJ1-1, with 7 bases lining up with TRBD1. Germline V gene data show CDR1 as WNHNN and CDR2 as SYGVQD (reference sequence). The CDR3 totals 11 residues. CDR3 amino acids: CAGQPDTEAFF. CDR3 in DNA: TGCGCGGGACAGCCTGACACTGAAGCTTTCTTT.

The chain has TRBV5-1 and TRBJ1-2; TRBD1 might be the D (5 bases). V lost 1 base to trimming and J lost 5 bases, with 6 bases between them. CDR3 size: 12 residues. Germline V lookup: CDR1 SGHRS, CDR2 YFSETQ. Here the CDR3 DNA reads TGCGCCAGCAGCTTGTCAGGGTATGGCTACACCTTC. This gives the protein CASSLSGYGYTF.

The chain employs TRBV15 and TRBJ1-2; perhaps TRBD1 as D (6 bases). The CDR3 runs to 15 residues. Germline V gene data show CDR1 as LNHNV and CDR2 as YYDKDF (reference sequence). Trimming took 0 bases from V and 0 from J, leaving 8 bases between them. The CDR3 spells CATSREQGPNYGYTF. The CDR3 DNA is TGTGCCACCAGCAGAGAGCAGGGGCCTAACTATGGCTACACCTTC.

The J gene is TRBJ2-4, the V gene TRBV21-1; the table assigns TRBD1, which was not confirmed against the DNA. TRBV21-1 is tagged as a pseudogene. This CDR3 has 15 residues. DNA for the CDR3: TGTGCCAGCAGCAAAGGGGGACAGGGGAAAAACATTCAGTACTTC. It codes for CASSKGGQGKNIQYF.

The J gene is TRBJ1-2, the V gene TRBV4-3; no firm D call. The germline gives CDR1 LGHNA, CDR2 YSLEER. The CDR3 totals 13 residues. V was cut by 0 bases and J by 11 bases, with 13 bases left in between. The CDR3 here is CASSQDRANHYTF. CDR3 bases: TGCGCCAGCAGCCAAGATAGGGCCAACCATTACACCTTC.

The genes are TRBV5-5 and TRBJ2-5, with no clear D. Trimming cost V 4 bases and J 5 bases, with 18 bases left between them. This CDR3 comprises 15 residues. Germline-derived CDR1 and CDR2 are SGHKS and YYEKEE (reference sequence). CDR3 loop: CASSPPSRASETQYF. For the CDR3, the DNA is TGTGCCAGCAGCCCTCCTAGTCGAGCATCGGAGACCCAGTACTTC.

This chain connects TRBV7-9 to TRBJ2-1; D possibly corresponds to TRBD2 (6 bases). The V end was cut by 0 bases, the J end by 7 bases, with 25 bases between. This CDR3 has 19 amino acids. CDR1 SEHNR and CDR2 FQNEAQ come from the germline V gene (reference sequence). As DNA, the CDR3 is TGTGCCAGCAGCTTAGCGGTCGGAATCTGGGGCGGGAATCGGAATGAGCAGTTCTTC. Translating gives CASSLAVGIWGGNRNEQFF.

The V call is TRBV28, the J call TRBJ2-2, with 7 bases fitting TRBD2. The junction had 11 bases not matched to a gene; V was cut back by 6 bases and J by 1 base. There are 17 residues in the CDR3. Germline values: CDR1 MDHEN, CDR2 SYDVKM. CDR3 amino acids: CASRSGRVLLNTGELFF. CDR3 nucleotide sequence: TGTGCCAGCAGGTCAGGGAGGGTTCTCTTGAACACCGGGGAGCTGTTTTTT.

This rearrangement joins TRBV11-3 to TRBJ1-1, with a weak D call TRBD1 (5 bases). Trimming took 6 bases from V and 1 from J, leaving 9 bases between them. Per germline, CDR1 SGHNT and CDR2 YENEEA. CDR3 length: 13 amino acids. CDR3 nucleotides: TGTGCCAGCAGTCAGGGTTCGAACACTGAAGCTTTCTTT. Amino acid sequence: CASSQGSNTEAFF.

CDR3 in DNA: TGTGCCAGCAGCTTATTAGGGAACACTGAAGCTTTCTTT. Translating gives CASSLLGNTEAFF. J is TRBJ1-1 and V is TRBV7-2; D uncertain. CDR1 SGHTA and CDR2 FQGNSA come from the germline V gene. The V gene lost 2 bases and the J gene lost 1 base, with 5 bases spanning the gap. This CDR3 region has 13 residues.

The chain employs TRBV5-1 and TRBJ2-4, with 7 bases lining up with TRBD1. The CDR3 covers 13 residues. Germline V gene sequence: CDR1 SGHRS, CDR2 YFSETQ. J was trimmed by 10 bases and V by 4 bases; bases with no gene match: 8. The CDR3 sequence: CASSDRAGDIQYF. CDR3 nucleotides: TGCGCCAGCAGCGACAGGGCCGGGGATATTCAGTACTTC.

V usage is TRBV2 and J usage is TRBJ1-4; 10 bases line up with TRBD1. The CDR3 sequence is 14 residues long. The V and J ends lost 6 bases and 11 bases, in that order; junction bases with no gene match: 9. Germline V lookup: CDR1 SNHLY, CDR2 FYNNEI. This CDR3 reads CASRPGQGMGKLFF. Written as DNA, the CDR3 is TGTGCCAGCAGACCGGGACAGGGGATGGGGAAACTGTTTTTT.

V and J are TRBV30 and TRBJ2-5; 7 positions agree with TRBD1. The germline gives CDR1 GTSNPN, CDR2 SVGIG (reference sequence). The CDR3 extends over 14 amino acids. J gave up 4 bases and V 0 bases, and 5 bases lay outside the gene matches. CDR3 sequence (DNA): TGTGCCTGGAGTGTGACAGGGCTTCGAGAGACCCAGTACTTC. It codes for CAWSVTGLRETQYF.

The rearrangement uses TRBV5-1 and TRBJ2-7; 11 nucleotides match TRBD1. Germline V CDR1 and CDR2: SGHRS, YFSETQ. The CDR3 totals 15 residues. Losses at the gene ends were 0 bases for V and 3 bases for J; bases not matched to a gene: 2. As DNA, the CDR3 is TGCGCCAGCAGCTTGGATGGGACAGGGGGCTACGAGCAGTACTTC. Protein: CASSLDGTGGYEQYF.

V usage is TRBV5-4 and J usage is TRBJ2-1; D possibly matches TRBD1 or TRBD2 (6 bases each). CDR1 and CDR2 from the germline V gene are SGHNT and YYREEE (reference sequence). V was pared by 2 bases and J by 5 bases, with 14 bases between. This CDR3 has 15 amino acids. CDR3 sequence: CASSFLTGANNEQFF. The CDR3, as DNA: TGTGCCAGCAGCTTTTTAACGGGGGCCAACAATGAGCAGTTCTTC.

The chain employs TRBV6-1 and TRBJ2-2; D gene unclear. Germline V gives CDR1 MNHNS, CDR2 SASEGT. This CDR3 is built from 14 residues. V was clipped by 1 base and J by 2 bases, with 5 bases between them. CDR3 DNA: TGTGCCAGCAGTGAAGGGTATAACACCGGGGAGCTGTTTTTT. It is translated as CASSEGYNTGELFF.

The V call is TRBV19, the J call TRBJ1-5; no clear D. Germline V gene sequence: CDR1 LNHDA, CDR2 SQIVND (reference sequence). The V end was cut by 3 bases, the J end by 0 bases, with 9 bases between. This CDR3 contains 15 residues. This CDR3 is CASSISQNSNQPQHF. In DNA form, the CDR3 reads TGTGCCAGTAGTATCAGTCAAAATAGCAATCAGCCCCAGCATTTT.

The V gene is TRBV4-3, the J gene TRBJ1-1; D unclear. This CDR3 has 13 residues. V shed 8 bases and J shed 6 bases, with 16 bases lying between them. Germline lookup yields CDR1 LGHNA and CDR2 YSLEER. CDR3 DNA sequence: TGCGCCAGCGGCCGGGATCAGGAGTCTGAAGCTTTCTTT. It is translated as CASGRDQESEAFF.

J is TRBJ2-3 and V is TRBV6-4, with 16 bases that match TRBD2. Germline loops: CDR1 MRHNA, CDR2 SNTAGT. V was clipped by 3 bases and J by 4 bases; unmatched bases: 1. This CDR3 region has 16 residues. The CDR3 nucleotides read TGTGCCAGCAGTGAGGGACTAGCGGGAGGGCCAGATACGCAGTATTTT. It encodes CASSEGLAGGPDTQYF.

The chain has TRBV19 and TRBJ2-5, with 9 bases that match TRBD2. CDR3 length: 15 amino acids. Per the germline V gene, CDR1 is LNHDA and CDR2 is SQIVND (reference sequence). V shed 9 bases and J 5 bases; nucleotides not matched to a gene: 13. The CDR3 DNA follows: TGTGCCAGCCGCCAAGGACTAGCGAGGTGGGAGACCCAGTACTTC. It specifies CASRQGLARWETQYF.

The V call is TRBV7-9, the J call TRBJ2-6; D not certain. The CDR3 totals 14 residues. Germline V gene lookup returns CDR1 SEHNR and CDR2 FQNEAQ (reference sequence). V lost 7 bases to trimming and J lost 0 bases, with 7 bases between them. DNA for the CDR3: TGTGCCAGCAACTATATCTCTGGGGCCAACGTCCTGACTTTC. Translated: CASNYISGANVLTF.

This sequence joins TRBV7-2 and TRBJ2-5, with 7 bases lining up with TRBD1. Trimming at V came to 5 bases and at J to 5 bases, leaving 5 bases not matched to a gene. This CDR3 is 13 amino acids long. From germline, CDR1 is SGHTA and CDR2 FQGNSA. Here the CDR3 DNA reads TGTGCCAGCAGCAGAGACAGGGAGGAGACCCAGTACTTC. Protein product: CASSRDREETQYF. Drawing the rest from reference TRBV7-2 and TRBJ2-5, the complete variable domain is GAGVSQSPSNKVTEKGKDVELRCDPISGHTALYWYRQSLGQGLEFLIYFQGNSAPDKSGLPSDRFSAERTGGSVSTLTIQRTQQEDSAVYLCASSRDREETQYFGPGTRLLVL.

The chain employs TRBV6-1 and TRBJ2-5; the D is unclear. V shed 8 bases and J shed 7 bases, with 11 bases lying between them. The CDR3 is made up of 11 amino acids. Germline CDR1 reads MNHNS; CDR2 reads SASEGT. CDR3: CASGMGGTQYF. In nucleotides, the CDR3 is TGTGCCAGCGGTATGGGTGGGACCCAGTACTTC.

CDR3 loop: CASSNNRGHPGELFF. CDR3 coding DNA: TGCGCCAGCAGTAACAACAGGGGGCATCCCGGGGAGCTGTTTTTT. The chain employs TRBV10-2 and TRBJ2-2; 9 nucleotides match TRBD1. CDR3 length equals 15 residues. Germline lookup yields CDR1 WSHSY and CDR2 SAAADI. After removal of 5 bases from V and 6 bases from J, the junction contained 7 bases not matched to a gene.

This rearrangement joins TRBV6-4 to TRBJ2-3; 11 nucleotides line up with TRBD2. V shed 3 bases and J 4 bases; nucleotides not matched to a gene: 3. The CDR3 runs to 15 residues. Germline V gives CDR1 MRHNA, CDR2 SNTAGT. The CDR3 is CASSDSGGAPDTQYF. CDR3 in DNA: TGTGCCAGCAGTGATAGCGGGGGGGCCCCAGATACGCAGTATTTT.

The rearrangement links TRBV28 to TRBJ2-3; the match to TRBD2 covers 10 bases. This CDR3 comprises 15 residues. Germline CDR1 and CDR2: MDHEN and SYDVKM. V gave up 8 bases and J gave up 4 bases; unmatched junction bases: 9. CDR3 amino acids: CASGPSGRASDTQYF. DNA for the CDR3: TGTGCCAGCGGGCCAAGCGGGAGGGCCTCAGATACGCAGTATTTT.